The 29 T cell receptor beta chains presented below share a single source sample, sequenced in a study of T cells in Graves' hyperthyroidism and ophthalmopathy (dated 2019 in TCRdb). The protocol used for the library was multiplex PCR. The instrument was an Illumina HiSeq 2000. TCR beta CDR3 regions were amplified from RNA transcripts. The TCR CDR3 was subjected to a first round of RT-PCR using the HTBI primer set and the Qiagen OneStep RT-PCR kit. TCRdb reprocessing: public reads trimmed at Q25 with fastp, clones called with MiXCR, in-frame beta chains kept. Rows matching on CDR3 protein sequence are summarized as one entry with the most common DNA and genes. The sample table lists roughly 570,000 distinct CDR3 sequences, about 15% of them with a count of one. 6.5% to 8% of the sample lies in the top ten. The sample consisted of blood. These receptors were collected from a woman aged 25 to 39 with Graves' hyperthyroidism.

This clonotype showed up many times. The V and J genes are TRBV20-1 and TRBJ1-1; a possible D gene is TRBD1 (6 bases). V lost 2 bases and J 0 bases, leaving 10 bases between the germline ends. CDR1 and CDR2 from the germline V gene are DFQATT and SNEGSKA (reference sequence). The CDR3 spans 14 residues. This CDR3 reads CSARREGVNTEAFF. CDR3 nucleotide sequence: TGCAGTGCTAGAAGGGAGGGGGTGAACACTGAAGCTTTCTTT.

The chain joins TRBV28 to TRBJ2-5, with D possibly being TRBD2 (5 bases). The CDR3 runs to 15 residues. The germline V gene encodes CDR1 MDHEN and CDR2 SYDVKM. V shed 5 bases and J shed 5 bases, with 18 bases lying between them. The CDR3 loop reads CASSQTSLQSETQYF. The CDR3 DNA follows: TGTGCCAGCAGTCAAACTAGTCTCCAGAGTGAGACCCAGTACTTC.

The chain links TRBV7-3 to TRBJ2-3, with TRBD1 matching 7 bases. CDR1 and CDR2 (germline): SGHTA, FQGTGA. The CDR3 covers 14 residues. V shed 3 bases and J 4 bases; nucleotides not matched to a gene: 4. The CDR3 DNA follows: TGTGCCAGCAGCTTTGGGACAGCGGCAGATACGCAGTATTTT. It translates to CASSFGTAADTQYF.

The table lists this clonotype with a few counts. The V and J genes are TRBV14 and TRBJ2-3, with D unresolved. This CDR3 region has 18 residues. Germline assignment: CDR1 SGHDN and CDR2 FVKESK. Trimming stripped 0 bases from V and 6 bases from J, with 22 bases between. The CDR3 reads CASSQEPRRPNQVDTQYF. CDR3 nucleotides: TGTGCCAGCAGCCAAGAACCCAGACGCCCGAACCAGGTGGATACGCAGTATTTT.

Worth noting for this clonotype: A much larger clone differs by one base, so this may be a read error. The V and J genes are TRBV2 and TRBJ2-1, with TRBD1 identical over 9 bases. The CDR3 length is 19 residues. Trimming cost V 6 bases and J 0 bases; bases outside gene matches: 15. Germline CDR1 is SNHLY and CDR2 is FYNNEI. The CDR3 here is CASRGTGREAGSSYNEQFF. CDR3 in DNA: TGTGCCAGCAGGGGGACAGGGCGAGAAGCGGGGAGCTCCTACAATGAGCAGTTCTTC.

The sample holds a few counts of this clonotype. The rearrangement links TRBV6-1 to TRBJ1-1; D unclear. V shed 4 bases and J shed 8 bases, with 14 bases lying between them. Germline V lookup: CDR1 MNHNS, CDR2 SASEGT. This CDR3 spans 13 amino acids. CDR3 sequence (DNA): TGTGCCAGCAGTGGACGGTCATTTTGGGAAGCTTTCTTT. Translation: CASSGRSFWEAFF.

V usage is TRBV9 and J usage is TRBJ1-1; D is ambiguous. V gave up 0 bases and J gave up 7 bases, with 10 bases separating them. CDR3 size: 13 residues. The germline CDR1 and CDR2 sequences are SGDLS and YYNGEE. In nucleotides, the CDR3 is TGTGCCAGCAGCGTAGACGGGTTTAATGAAGCTTTCTTT. Its translation: CASSVDGFNEAFF.

This clonotype was detected ten times or more. V is TRBV7-9 and J is TRBJ2-5, with D tentatively TRBD2 (6 bases). V was shortened by 6 bases and J by 2 bases, with 16 bases between the two germline ends. The germline V gene encodes CDR1 SEHNR and CDR2 FQNEAQ (reference sequence). The CDR3 runs to 15 residues. The CDR3 sequence: CASSFLRGGQETQYF. The CDR3 region has the DNA TGTGCCAGCAGTTTCCTAAGGGGAGGACAAGAGACCCAGTACTTC.

This clonotype was seen more than once but under ten times. The CDR3 end shows no conserved phenylalanine or tryptophan, and so a read error is likely. The chain joins TRBV7-2 to TRBJ1-1; D is ambiguous. Germline loops: CDR1 SGHTA, CDR2 FQGNSA. The CDR3 covers 15 residues. Trimming pared 1 base from V and 0 bases from J, leaving 9 bases between. The CDR3 region has the DNA TGTGCCAGCAGCTTAGAAGGATGGATGAACACTGAAGCTTTCCTT. This gives the protein CASSLEGWMNTEAFL.

CDR3 sequence reads: CASSPLPAGADSPLHF. For the CDR3, the DNA is TGTGCCAGCTCACCACTCCCGGCAGGGGCAGATTCACCCCTCCACTTT. The chain couples TRBV18 to TRBJ1-6; D is perhaps TRBD1 (6 bases). Trimming pared 1 base from V and 8 bases from J, leaving 15 bases between. Germline V lookup: CDR1 KGHSH, CDR2 LQKENI. The CDR3 contains 16 residues.

V usage is TRBV15 and J usage is TRBJ2-3; 7 nucleotides align to TRBD2. Germline CDR1 reads LNHNV; CDR2 reads YYDKDF (reference sequence). This CDR3 has 16 residues. Trimming at V came to 1 base and at J to 1 base, leaving 5 bases not matched to a gene. In nucleotides, the CDR3 is TGTGCCACCAGCAGAGTCGGGGGGAGGGGCACAGATACGCAGTATTTT. Its protein is CATSRVGGRGTDTQYF.

This clonotype appeared many times. This chain uses TRBV19 with TRBJ2-2, with a tentative D call TRBD1 (8 bases). V was shortened by 6 bases and J by 6 bases, with 17 bases between the two germline ends. The CDR3 extends over 15 amino acids. Germline-derived CDR1 and CDR2 are LNHDA and SQIVND (reference sequence). The CDR3, as DNA: TGTGCCAGTAGAGGACAGGGCGGGAGATCCGGGGAGCTGTTTTTT. Residues: CASRGQGGRSGELFF.

This clonotype turned up a few times. This sequence joins TRBV7-9 and TRBJ2-6; TRBD2 matches at 8 bases. J gave up 0 bases and V 7 bases, and 8 bases lay outside the gene matches. The CDR3 loop spans 17 amino acids. CDR1 is SEHNR, CDR2 FQNEAQ, per germline (reference sequence). The CDR3 nucleotides are TGTGCCAGCACCCCGGGACTAGTGATCTCTGGGGCCAACGTCCTGACTTTC. This translates into CASTPGLVISGANVLTF.

The rearrangement uses TRBV5-1 and TRBJ2-1; 9 bases are shared with TRBD2. The CDR3 runs 15 residues. J gave up 9 bases and V 0 bases, and 7 bases lay outside the gene matches. Germline CDR1 is SGHRS and CDR2 is YFSETQ. CDR3 loop: CASSLAGGRGSEQFF. The CDR3 DNA sequence: TGCGCCAGCAGCTTGGCCGGCGGGAGGGGTAGTGAGCAGTTCTTC.

This clonotype was detected many times. The rearrangement joins TRBV2 to TRBJ2-1; no definite D call. Germline V gene lookup returns CDR1 SNHLY and CDR2 FYNNEI. This CDR3 spans 11 amino acids. Trimming pared 4 bases from V and 10 bases from J, leaving 8 bases between. CDR3 coding DNA: TGTGCCAGCAGTGTAAGGAAGGAGCAGTTCTTC. It yields the protein CASSVRKEQFF.

This clonotype was seen many times. The chain combines TRBV3-1 with TRBJ2-2; D unresolved. Trimming cost V 2 bases and J 3 bases, with 7 bases left between them. This CDR3 is built from 14 residues. Germline CDR1 LGHDT, CDR2 YNNKEL (reference sequence). The CDR3 DNA reads TGTGCCAGCAGCCAACCGCCCGACACCGGGGAGCTGTTTTTT. It yields the protein CASSQPPDTGELFF.

This rearrangement joins TRBV20-1 to TRBJ1-5, with 8 bases aligning to TRBD1. The length of the CDR3 is 14 residues. Germline-derived CDR1 and CDR2 are DFQATT and SNEGSKA (reference sequence). The J segment lost 3 bases and the V segment lost 6 bases, leaving 7 bases of the junction unmatched. DNA for the CDR3: TGCAGTGCAGAACCGGGACAGGTCAATCAGCCCCAGCATTTT. Amino acid sequence: CSAEPGQVNQPQHF.

This clonotype was counted between two and nine times. This chain uses TRBV27 with TRBJ2-7, with 10 bases lining up with TRBD1. The CDR3 has 15 amino acids. V lost 5 bases to trimming and J lost 2 bases; unmatched junction nucleotides: 6. Germline V gives CDR1 MNHEY, CDR2 SMNVEV (reference sequence). CDR3 protein: CASSRGTGAPYEQYF. Written as DNA, the CDR3 is TGTGCCAGCAGTAGGGGGACAGGGGCCCCCTACGAGCAGTACTTC.

V and J are TRBV5-6 and TRBJ2-1; TRBD2 matches 15 bases. This CDR3 has 16 residues. The V gene end was trimmed by 3 bases and the J gene end by 9 bases; junction bases not matched to a gene: 7. Germline-derived CDR1 and CDR2 are SGHDT and YYEEEE. CDR3 loop: CASSSFGLAGGSEQFF. Here the CDR3 DNA reads TGTGCCAGCAGCTCTTTTGGACTAGCGGGAGGGAGTGAGCAGTTCTTC. Using reference TRBV5-6 and TRBJ2-1 for the parts outside the CDR3, the full variable domain is DAGVTQSPTHLIKTRGQQVTLRCSPKSGHDTVSWYQQALGQGPQFIFQYYEEEERQRGNFPDRFSGHQFPNYSSELNVNALLLGDSALYLCASSSFGLAGGSEQFFGPGTRLTVL.

This clonotype showed up just a few times. The rearrangement uses TRBV12-3 or TRBV12-4 and TRBJ2-1; the D is unclear. The CDR3 is 15 amino acids. The ends were cut back, 6 bases at V and 0 bases at J, with 12 bases in the middle. The chain's CDR3 is CASRWTESSYNEQFF. As DNA, the CDR3 is TGTGCCAGCAGGTGGACGGAAAGCTCCTACAATGAGCAGTTCTTC.

This clonotype came up many times. The chain joins TRBV12-3 or TRBV12-4 to TRBJ1-5; unclear D gene. With 3 bases removed from V and 0 bases from J, the gap between germline ends came to 15 bases. The CDR3 is 17 amino acids. CDR3 DNA: TGTGCCAGCAGTTTTAAATCCACAGACTATAGCAATCAGCCCCAGCATTTT. As protein: CASSFKSTDYSNQPQHF.

The V and J genes are TRBV6-1 and TRBJ2-1, with 14 bases matching TRBD2. In germline, CDR1 is MNHNS, CDR2 SASEGT. Trimming took 4 bases from V and 4 from J; bases not matched to a gene: 6. This CDR3 has 17 amino acids. The CDR3 reads CASSGAGTSGRYNEQFF. CDR3 DNA sequence: TGTGCCAGCAGTGGAGCCGGGACTAGCGGGAGATACAATGAGCAGTTCTTC.

In regard to this clonotype: No conserved phenylalanine or tryptophan is present at the end of the CDR3, so a read error is the likely explanation. The chain links TRBV4-1 to TRBJ2-4; possible D gene TRBD1, 6 bases. Germline-derived CDR1 and CDR2 are MGHRA and YSYEKL. Trimming removed 4 bases at V and 1 base at J, with 14 bases between. The CDR3 loop spans 16 amino acids. The CDR3 DNA is TGCGCCAGCAGCCGAGGACAGTTGCGGGCCAAAAACATTCAGTACCTC. Protein sequence: CASSRGQLRAKNIQYL.

This clonotype was recorded many times. J is TRBJ2-3 and V is TRBV7-6; D is perhaps TRBD1 (5 bases). Germline V gives CDR1 SGHVS, CDR2 FNYEAQ. V was trimmed by 5 bases and J by 3 bases, leaving 12 bases between them. The CDR3 is made up of 14 amino acids. CDR3 protein: CASSPWAGTDTQYF. CDR3 nucleotides: TGTGCCAGCAGCCCCTGGGCAGGGACAGATACGCAGTATTTT.

The chain is built from TRBV4-3 and TRBJ2-7, with D perhaps TRBD1 (6 bases). This CDR3 comprises 14 residues. The V end lost 4 bases, the J end lost 2 bases, and 12 bases lay between the germline ends. Germline loops: CDR1 LGHNA, CDR2 YSLEER. CDR3 DNA sequence: TGCGCCAGCAGCCGCACAACAGGGACCTACGAGCAGTACTTC. Translation gives CASSRTTGTYEQYF.

This clonotype was observed a handful of times. This chain links TRBV9 with TRBJ2-1; the D is unclear. The CDR3 is made up of 13 amino acids. Germline V gives CDR1 SGDLS, CDR2 YYNGEE. Trimming pared 4 bases from V and 5 bases from J, leaving 10 bases between. In DNA form, the CDR3 reads TGTGCCAGCAGCTCTACCTTGGACAATGAGCAGTTCTTC. Translation: CASSSTLDNEQFF.

There are a few counts of this clonotype. The rearrangement joins TRBV12-3 or TRBV12-4 to TRBJ2-5; possible D gene TRBD1, 5 bases. The CDR3 runs 15 residues. The V end lost 4 bases, the J end lost 4 bases, and 16 bases lay between the germline ends. The CDR3 region is CASSSPSVGPETQYF. The CDR3 nucleotides read TGTGCCAGCAGTTCCCCCTCCGTGGGGCCAGAGACCCAGTACTTC.

This clonotype was detected ten times or more. The J gene is TRBJ2-7, the V gene TRBV2; 10 bases line up with TRBD2. Trimming at V came to 3 bases and at J to 1 base, leaving 9 bases not matched to a gene. The CDR3 covers 17 residues. The germline gives CDR1 SNHLY, CDR2 FYNNEI. CDR3 DNA sequence: TGTGCCAGCAGTGAGGGGTACCTAGCGGGAGAATCCTACGAGCAGTACTTC. Translated, it gives CASSEGYLAGESYEQYF. The full variable domain, in which reference TRBV2 and TRBJ2-7 provide the parts outside the CDR3, is EPEVTQTPSHQVTQMGQEVILRCVPISNHLYFYWYRQILGQKVEFLVSFYNNEISEKSEIFDDQFSVERPDGSNFTLKIRSTKLEDSAMYFCASSEGYLAGESYEQYFGPGTRLTVT.

This clonotype has ten or more counts. CDR3 nucleotide sequence: TGCAGTGCCTCGAGGAGGGGAAGCAATCAGCCCCAGCATTTT. This codes for CSASRRGSNQPQHF. The V call is TRBV20-1, the J call TRBJ1-5, with D tentatively TRBD1 (5 bases). This CDR3 is built from 14 residues. Trimming stripped 6 bases from V and 1 base from J, with 13 bases between. Germline V gene sequence: CDR1 DFQATT, CDR2 SNEGSKA (reference sequence).